These T cell receptor beta chains were read from a single sample in a study of beta chain features in type 1 diabetes. Some clones are missing from TCRdb's copy, which holds only in-frame ones; the method was immunoSEQ multiplex PCR. The sample lists over 300,000 clones, around 8.5% occurring once. Sequencing input: central memory CD4+ T cells from blood. All receptors come from a young man with type 1 diabetes. The CDR3 runs from the conserved cysteine through the conserved F or W. Fields, in order: CDR3 DNA, CDR3 protein, J gene, D gene, V gene, clone size. D genes are given only for firm matches. Clone size is stated in some rows and not others, as once, few, many or a class when expanded.

TGTGCCAGCAGTTACTCGAGACACGGAGGCACTGAAGCTTTCTTT	CASSYSRHGGTEAFF	TRBJ1-1	.	TRBV6-5	.
TGTGCCAGCAGCCCTCGACAGGGCGACGGGGAGCTGTTTTTT	CASSPRQGDGELFF	TRBJ2-2	TRBD1	TRBV7-9	.
TGTGCCAGCAGTTTGGCCCACCTGAGGACCTACGAGCAGTACTTC	CASSLAHLRTYEQYF	TRBJ2-7	.	TRBV28	.
TGTGCCAGCAGCTTAGGCTCTGGGGCCAACGTCCTGACTTTC	CASSLGSGANVLTF	TRBJ2-6	.	TRBV7-8	.
TGCGCCAGCAGCCAAGAGGCAGGGCACTATGGCTACACCTTC	CASSQEAGHYGYTF	TRBJ1-2	.	TRBV4-3	few
TGCGCCAGCAGCCAAGGACGCTTCTTGAGCACTGAAGCTTTCTTT	CASSQGRFLSTEAFF	TRBJ1-1	.	TRBV7-2	few
TGTGCCAGCAGTGAGGACAGGGTCAATGAGCAGTTCTTC	CASSEDRVNEQFF	TRBJ2-1	TRBD1	TRBV2	few
TGCGCCAGCAGCCTTAACTACGAGCAGTACTTC	CASSLNYEQYF	TRBJ2-7	.	TRBV5-1	.
TGTGCCAGCAGCGTAGGTGACGGGTATAATTCACCCCTCCACTTT	CASSVGDGYNSPLHF	TRBJ1-6	.	TRBV9	few
TGCGCCAGCAGCTTGTTTGACAATGAGCAGTTCTTC	CASSLFDNEQFF	TRBJ2-1	.	TRBV5-1	.
TGTGCCAGCAGCGGACTAGCGGCATCCCCAGATACGCAGTATTTT	CASSGLAASPDTQYF	TRBJ2-3	TRBD2	TRBV7-2	few
TGTGCCAGCAGCTTAGCCAGAAGCGATACGCAGTATTTT	CASSLARSDTQYF	TRBJ2-3	.	TRBV7-6	few
TGTGCCAGCAGCTTAGGTCCCCCTTACAGCTCTGGGGCCAACGTCCTGACTTTC	CASSLGPPYSSGANVLTF	TRBJ2-6	.	TRBV5-6	.
TGCGCCAGCAGCCATCGACAGGAGGATACTGAAGCTTTCTTT	CASSHRQEDTEAFF	TRBJ1-1	.	TRBV4-3	few
TGTGCCAGCAGCGTAGGAGCTGGCGGGGGACACACCGGGGAGCTGTTTTTT	CASSVGAGGGHTGELFF	TRBJ2-2	TRBD2	TRBV9	few
TGTGCCAGCAGCAACTCCTACGAGCAGTACTTC	CASSNSYEQYF	TRBJ2-7	.	TRBV6-5	few
TGTGCCAGCAGCTTAGTTAGGGGGACAGGGAATTCACCCCTCCACTTT	CASSLVRGTGNSPLHF	TRBJ1-6	TRBD1	TRBV7-2	.
TGTGCCAGCAGTGGACGGGGGGGCTGGACCGGGGAGCTGTTTTTT	CASSGRGGWTGELFF	TRBJ2-2	TRBD2	TRBV27	.
TGTGCCAGCCGAGGCCTAGGGGTCGAGCAGTACTTC	CASRGLGVEQYF	TRBJ2-7	.	TRBV7-2	few
TGTGCCAGCAGCCGGGGGGAGGGTCAGCCCCAGCATTTT	CASSRGEGQPQHF	TRBJ1-5	.	TRBV14	few
TGTGCCAGCAGTTTCGGGCAGGGCGTCCCAGATACGCAGTATTTT	CASSFGQGVPDTQYF	TRBJ2-3	.	TRBV27	.
TGTGCCAGCAGTTACGGGACAGGAGCTAACTATGGCTACACCTTC	CASSYGTGANYGYTF	TRBJ1-2	TRBD1	TRBV6-6	.
TGTGCCAGTAGTCCCCAGACAGCTGCTGGGGGCTACACCTTC	CASSPQTAAGGYTF	TRBJ1-2	.	TRBV19	few
TGTGCCAGCAGCTCGCTTCGGGGTAGCGGGGGGAGAAGCACAGATACGCAGTATTTT	CASSSLRGSGGRSTDTQYF	TRBJ2-3	TRBD2	TRBV7-2	few
TGTGCCAGCAGAAAGCGGGGGGACTCCCACAATGAGCAGTTCTTC	CASRKRGDSHNEQFF	TRBJ2-1	TRBD2	TRBV4-2	.
TGTGCCAGCAGCTTGCGGCTAGCGGGCACAGATACGCAGTATTTT	CASSLRLAGTDTQYF	TRBJ2-3	TRBD2	TRBV13	.
TGTGCCAGCAGCTTCTCACCTACGGGAGAGCAGTACTTC	CASSFSPTGEQYF	TRBJ2-7	.	TRBV7-9	many
TGTGCCAGCAGCTCTTTCTCCTACGAGCAGTACTTC	CASSSFSYEQYF	TRBJ2-7	.	TRBV7-2	few
TGTGCCAGCAGCTTACTGGGGTTAAACACTGAAGCTTTCTTT	CASSLLGLNTEAFF	TRBJ1-1	.	TRBV7-2	many
TGTGCCAGCAGTCCCGGGGAGGGGGTGTCCGAGCAGTACTTC	CASSPGEGVSEQYF	TRBJ2-7	.	TRBV6-6	many
TGTGCCAGCAGCTTTAATACCCCGAACACTGAAGCTTTCTTT	CASSFNTPNTEAFF	TRBJ1-1	.	TRBV5-4	few
TGCAGCGTTGCTACAGGGGACTATGGCTACACCTTC	CSVATGDYGYTF	TRBJ1-2	TRBD1	TRBV29-1	.
TGCGCCAGGACCGCGGGGGCGCGTGAGCAGTTCTTC	CARTAGAREQFF	TRBJ2-1	.	TRBV5-1	few
TGTGCCTGGACCAGCGGCTCCTACGAGCAGTACTTC	CAWTSGSYEQYF	TRBJ2-7	.	TRBV30	.
TGTGCCAGCAGTTTTGGACAGAACTATGGCTACACCTTC	CASSFGQNYGYTF	TRBJ1-2	.	TRBV28	.
TGTGCCAGCAGCCCTCTGGTGGACAGGGGGACTGAAGCTTTCTTT	CASSPLVDRGTEAFF	TRBJ1-1	TRBD1	TRBV7-9	many
TGCGCCAGCAGCCAAGAGGGTACAACTTATTACGAGCAGTACTTC	CASSQEGTTYYEQYF	TRBJ2-7	.	TRBV4-1	few
TGTGCAGTACAGGGAACTCGCTCGGATCAGCCCCAGCATTTT	CAVQGTRSDQPQHF	TRBJ1-5	.	TRBV6-5	.
TGCGCCAGCAGCCATTGGCGGGGGACGTCTAGCACAGATACGCAGTATTTT	CASSHWRGTSSTDTQYF	TRBJ2-3	TRBD2	TRBV4-3	.
TGTGCCAGCAGCTTACGGGGGGCCGAGACCCAGTACTTC	CASSLRGAETQYF	TRBJ2-5	.	TRBV5-6	few